The source of this TCR beta chain is a study of T cell changes during pregnancy in multiple sclerosis. Generated by immunoSEQ multiplex PCR, the TCRdb table keeps only in-frame clones and is missing some. The sample includes 50,000 to 65,000 clones, less than 95% of them seen just once. This CDR3 contains 13 residues. V lost 5 bases, J lost 7 bases, and 14 bases lay in between. Germline assignment: CDR1 SGHTA and CDR2 FQGNSA. The receptor was derived from a female donor in good health, enrolled as a control in a pregnancy study. The rearrangement joins TRBV7-2 to TRBJ1-2, with D tentatively TRBD1 (6 bases). Specimen: peripheral blood, collected in the third trimester of pregnancy. The chain's CDR3 is CASSPPGGLGYTF. CDR3 coding DNA: TGTGCCAGCAGCCCCCCGGGGGGCCTTGGCTACACCTTC.